What follows is one T cell receptor (beta chain) and its context. Its specific antigen is unknown. The input lacks base qualities; no much larger clone sits a single base away. The sample comes from a study of T cell changes during pregnancy in multiple sclerosis (dated by TCRdb to the late 2010s). Background for the entire study: Changes in the T cell repertoire over the course of pregnancy were examined in this study in women with multiple sclerosis.

V loses 0 bases of germline sequence and J loses 7 bases, and the interval between the two ends is 4 bases. According to the germline V gene, CDR1 reads SGDLS and CDR2 reads YYNGEE. The CDR3 runs 12 amino acids, cysteine and phenylalanine included. The read is trimmed to its CDR3 DNA, 36 bases read in frame from base 1. To prepare the library, the immunoSEQ multiplex PCR assay was applied. TCRdb carries this immuneACCESS record with in-frame sequences only. Its versions omit some clonotypes, under half of them owing to an unresolved V gene in the studies checked, with the rest unexplained. For this sample there are more than 80,000 clones; about 92% appear just once. About 1.5% of the sample lies in the top ten.

This clonotype was sampled from a female donor with multiple sclerosis, enrolled in a pregnancy study. The chain is made from TRBV9 and TRBJ2-2, with no confidently assigned D gene. Source: peripheral blood, taken in the first trimester of pregnancy. The sequenced DNA: TGTGCCAGCAGCGTAGCTCGCGGGGAGCTGTTTTTT. Translated, this is CASSVARGELFF.